Sequencing of this T cell receptor beta chain was carried out in a study of cytomegalovirus exposure and HLA in healthy donors. Study-wide results and caveats: As immune exposure information, only CMV serostatus was available.

13 Jbeta primers and 60 Vbeta primers were used for the PCR. The assay was immunoSEQ multiplex PCR, and TCRdb's table has in-frame clones only and misses some. The data show some 200,000 clones, approximately 65% seen once. As regards this clone: Its antigen remains unidentified.

Material: PBMCs. The sequence was collected from a man aged 35 to 55 in good health and CMV-seronegative.

The CDR3 here is CASSEGSGLAKNIQYF. DNA of the CDR3: TGTGCCAGCAGTGAAGGGAGCGGACTAGCCAAAAACATTCAGTACTTC. V gene TRBV6-1 combines with J gene TRBJ2-4; tentative D call: TRBD2 (5 bases). The CDR3 sequence is 16 residues long. The germline V and J ends were trimmed by 1 base and 0 bases, with 10 bases remaining between them. The V gene's germline CDR1 is MNHNS and CDR2 SASEGT.